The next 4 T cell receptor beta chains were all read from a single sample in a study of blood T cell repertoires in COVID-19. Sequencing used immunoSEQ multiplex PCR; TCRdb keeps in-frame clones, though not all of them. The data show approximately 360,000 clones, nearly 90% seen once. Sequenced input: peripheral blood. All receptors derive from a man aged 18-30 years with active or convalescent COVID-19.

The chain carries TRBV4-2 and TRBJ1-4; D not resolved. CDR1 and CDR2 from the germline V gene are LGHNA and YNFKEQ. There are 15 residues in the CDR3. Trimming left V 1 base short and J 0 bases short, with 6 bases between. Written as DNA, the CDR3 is TGTGCCAGCAGCCAAGGAATAGCAACTAATGAAAAACTGTTTTTT. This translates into CASSQGIATNEKLFF.

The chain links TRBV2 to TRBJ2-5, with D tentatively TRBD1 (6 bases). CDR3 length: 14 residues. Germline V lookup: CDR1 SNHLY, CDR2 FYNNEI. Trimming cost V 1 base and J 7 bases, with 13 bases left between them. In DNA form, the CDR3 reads TGTGCCAGCAGTGAAGGACTGCCAGGGGTGACCCAGTACTTC. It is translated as CASSEGLPGVTQYF.

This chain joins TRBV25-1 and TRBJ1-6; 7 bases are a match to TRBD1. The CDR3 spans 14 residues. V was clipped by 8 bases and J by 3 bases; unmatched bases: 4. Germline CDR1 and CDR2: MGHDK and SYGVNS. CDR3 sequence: CASGRQGYNSPLHF. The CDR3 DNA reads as TGTGCCAGCGGAAGACAGGGCTATAATTCACCCCTCCACTTT.

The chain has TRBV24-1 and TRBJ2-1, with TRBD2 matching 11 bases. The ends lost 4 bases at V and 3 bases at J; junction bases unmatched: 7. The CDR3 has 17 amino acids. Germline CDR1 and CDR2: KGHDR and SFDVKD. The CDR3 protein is CATSDPKGLAGYNEQFF. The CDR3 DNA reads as TGTGCCACCAGTGACCCCAAAGGACTAGCGGGCTACAATGAGCAGTTCTTC.